This TCR beta chain was obtained from a study of blood T cell repertoires in COVID-19 (dated by TCRdb to about 2020). About the study as a whole: Samples covering the acute and convalescent phases of COVID-19 were provided by collaborators in the United States, Italy and Spain. The repertoires were made available in a free public database intended to serve as a resource for research on the immune response to SARS-CoV-2. Samples came from the ongoing ImmuneRACE study (first 160 participants) plus 1,254 subjects from 6 global collaborators. The material from the prospective study consisted of cDNA or gDNA derived from T cells, B-cell-depleted T cells, or PBMCs. Where available, HLA class I and class II types were obtained from metadata supplied by the sample provider rather than from assay-based typing. Subjects who had been exposed to COVID-19, were actively infected with it, or had recovered from it provided the deeply sampled blood TCRbeta repertoires that made up the dataset. A de-identified subject ID, COVID-19 status, age in years and sex were almost always included in the sample metadata.

The full study reports these points: The amount of clinical and demographic metadata varied by source and participant and was provided uncurated.

Each collaborating institution followed its own protocols to collect whole blood in K2EDTA tubes. For TCRbeta analysis, collaborator samples were shipped as frozen whole blood, as isolated PBMCs, or as DNA extracted from either sample type. TCRbeta CDR3 regions were amplified from genomic DNA by means of the immunoSEQ Assay, a bias-controlled multiplex PCR. On the authors' methods: The number of nucleated cells in each sample was estimated by amplification of reference gene primers within the assay. To quantify the absolute abundance of each unique TCRbeta CDR3 rearrangement, sequence reads were collapsed and filtered. For each sample, productive Simpson clonality was calculated as the square root of Simpson's diversity index across productive rearrangements. In its TCRdb copy, this immuneACCESS table keeps in-frame sequences only and misses some clones. Where compared with another copy, unresolved V genes explain less than half of these, and the others have no known cause. From that table come the V and J calls and clone size; the DNA was used to work out D and trimming. The sample contains hundreds of thousands of clones, about 90% of them found a single time. Roughly 3% of the sample lies in the top ten.

A note on this clone: Its target antigen remains unknown. Base qualities are not recorded, but no much larger clone differs from it by a single base.

Taken from cysteine to phenylalanine, the CDR3 has 15 residues. Only CDR3 DNA remains: 45 bases, in frame from the first base. Unmatched junction bases come to 3, with V trimmed by 2 bases and J by 0 bases. As encoded in the germline V gene, CDR1 is MNHEY while CDR2 is SVGAGI. The sequenced material came from peripheral blood. This receptor was obtained from a young man with active or convalescent COVID-19. The rearrangement joined TRBV6-5 to TRBJ1-1; TRBD1 lines up with 7 middle nucleotides. This receptor carries the CDR3 CASSYGDRMNTEAFF. Read as DNA, the sequence is TGTGCCAGCAGTTACGGGGACAGAATGAACACTGAAGCTTTCTTT.